Listed below are T cell receptor beta chains from one sample, sequenced in a study of blood T cell repertoires in COVID-19. Repertoires were generated with immunoSEQ multiplex PCR, while TCRdb's copy carries only in-frame clones and drops some. The sample lists a few hundred thousand clones; 80% to 90% were seen once. What was sequenced was PBMCs or T cells enriched from blood (not recorded which). The receptors shown here come from a man aged 35 to 55 who had recovered from COVID-19. Both conserved end residues are part of each CDR3. D genes are given only for firm matches. Rows give clone size only sometimes, using once, few, many, or a class for an expanded clone.

size | J | length | V | D | DNA | CDR3
- | TRBJ2-3 | 15 | TRBV18 | - | TGTGCCAGCTCTCCCGGGACACAAAGCACAGATACGCAGTATTTT | CASSPGTQSTDTQYF
- | TRBJ1-1 | 14 | TRBV19 | - | TGTGCCAGTAGTGCGGGGGGCGCGAGCACTGAAGCTTTCTTT | CASSAGGASTEAFF
- | TRBJ1-1 | 12 | TRBV6-5 | - | TGTGCCAGCAGTAGACCGGGTCCTGAAGCTTTCTTT | CASSRPGPEAFF
- | TRBJ2-5 | 17 | TRBV7-3 | TRBD2 | TGTGCCAGCAGCTCGACTAGCGGGAGCGTCACGGCGGAGACCCAGTACTTC | CASSSTSGSVTAETQYF
- | TRBJ1-6 | 15 | TRBV14 | TRBD1 | TGTGCCAGCAGCCGAAACAGACAGGGGAACTCACCCCTCCACTTT | CASSRNRQGNSPLHF
- | TRBJ1-5 | 17 | TRBV28 | - | TGTGCCAGCAGCCCCTCGTCAGGGAGGTTAAGCAATCAGCCCCAGCATTTT | CASSPSSGRLSNQPQHF
once | TRBJ2-5 | 14 | TRBV3-1/TRBV3-2 | - | TGTGCCAGCAGCCAAGGCGGTGCAGGGGAGACCCAGTACTTC | CASSQGGAGETQYF
- | TRBJ2-1 | 15 | TRBV5-1 | - | TGCGCCAGCAGCTCCCGACAGAGCTCCTACAATGAGCAGTTCTTC | CASSSRQSSYNEQFF
- | TRBJ2-5 | 18 | TRBV3-1/TRBV3-2 | - | TGTGCCAGCAGCCAAGCACAACCCCGGACTCCCCGAGGGGAGACCCAGTACTTC | CASSQAQPRTPRGETQYF
- | TRBJ2-7 | 15 | TRBV10-1 | TRBD1 | TGCGCCAGCAGTGCCAGGGACAGGGGGAAATACGAGCAGTACTTC | CASSARDRGKYEQYF
- | TRBJ1-2 | 15 | TRBV19 | TRBD1 | TGTGCCAGTAGTGACGGACAGGGGGCTTTGGATGGCTACACCTTC | CASSDGQGALDGYTF
- | TRBJ2-2 | 15 | TRBV6-4 | - | TGTGCCAGCTCCCCGGAGGGGACGAACACCGGGGAGCTGTTTTTT | CASSPEGTNTGELFF
- | TRBJ2-7 | 14 | TRBV19 | - | TGTGCCAGTACCTTTGACAGGAATAGTTACGAGCAGTACTTC | CASTFDRNSYEQYF
- | TRBJ1-1 | 17 | TRBV10-3 | TRBD1 | TGTGCCATCAGTGACGGCAGGACAGGGGGGGGAGACACTGAAGCTTTCTTT | CAISDGRTGGGDTEAFF
- | TRBJ1-1 | 15 | TRBV7-2 | - | TGTGCCAGCAGCTTAGAATCGGTGGGCCAGGGTGAAGCTTTCTTT | CASSLESVGQGEAFF
few | TRBJ2-3 | 15 | TRBV11-2 | TRBD1 | TGTGCCAGCAGCTTAGTAGGGACAGATCCAGATACGCAGTATTTT | CASSLVGTDPDTQYF
- | TRBJ2-1 | 14 | TRBV6-1 | - | TGTGCCAGCTCCCGGGGTAGCGCCTACAATGAGCAGTTCTTC | CASSRGSAYNEQFF
- | TRBJ2-7 | 15 | TRBV12-5 | TRBD1 | TGTGCTAGTGGTGGCCGGGACAGGGGCCACTACGAGCAGTACTTC | CASGGRDRGHYEQYF
- | TRBJ2-7 | 14 | TRBV27 | - | TGTGCCAGCAGTCGCTACTCAAGCTCCTACGAGCAGTACTTC | CASSRYSSSYEQYF
- | TRBJ1-2 | 12 | TRBV29-1 | TRBD1 | TGCAGCGTCCTGGGACAGGGCCATGGCTACACCTTC | CSVLGQGHGYTF
once | TRBJ2-3 | 14 | TRBV2 | TRBD1 | TGTGCCGGCAAGGACAGGGCTATTGCAGATACGCAGTATTTT | CAGKDRAIADTQYF
- | TRBJ1-2 | 15 | TRBV5-1 | TRBD1 | TGCGCCAGCAGCTTGGTACCGACAGGGACCTATGGCTACACCTTC | CASSLVPTGTYGYTF
- | TRBJ2-5 | 17 | TRBV18 | - | TGTGCCAGCTCACCAGTTCGGCAGGGGCGGGGGCAAGAGACCCAGTACTTC | CASSPVRQGRGQETQYF
- | TRBJ2-5 | 14 | TRBV18 | TRBD2 | TGTGCCAGCTCACCTGGGGGGGGCCAAGAGACCCAGTACTTC | CASSPGGGQETQYF
- | TRBJ1-2 | 12 | TRBV25-1 | - | TGTGCCAGCACCGGGGGGGGTGGTGGCTACACCTTC | CASTGGGGGYTF
- | TRBJ2-7 | 13 | TRBV6-5 | TRBD1 | TGTGCCAGCAGCACAGGGGGACCCTACGAGCAGTACTTC | CASSTGGPYEQYF
- | TRBJ1-5 | 15 | TRBV27 | - | TGTGCCAGCAGTTTGAGGCTAGGGGCCAATCAGCCCCAGCATTTT | CASSLRLGANQPQHF
- | TRBJ2-1 | 15 | TRBV11-2 | - | TGTGCCAGCAGCTTATGGCCCCCAGGGGTCAATGAGCAGTTCTTC | CASSLWPPGVNEQFF
- | TRBJ2-7 | 14 | TRBV25-1 | TRBD2 | TGTGCCAGCAGAGCTAGCGGGAGGACCTACGAGCAGTACTTC | CASRASGRTYEQYF
- | TRBJ2-1 | 17 | TRBV28 | TRBD2 | TGTGCCAGCAGTCGTAGCGGGAGGGCCCTTCTCTACAATGAGCAGTTCTTC | CASSRSGRALLYNEQFF
- | TRBJ1-1 | 13 | TRBV7-8 | - | TGTGCCAGCAGCCTCGGAACAGTGGCTGAAGCTTTCTTT | CASSLGTVAEAFF
- | TRBJ1-6 | 15 | TRBV5-1 | TRBD1 | TGCGCCAGCAGCTCGGACAGGGTCCTTAATTCACCCCTCCACTTT | CASSSDRVLNSPLHF
- | TRBJ2-7 | 12 | TRBV12-3/TRBV12-4 | TRBD2 | TGTGCCAGCAGTTTACTAGCGGGAGGACCGAACTTC | CASSLLAGGPNF
- | TRBJ2-2 | 11 | TRBV11-1 | - | TGTGCCAGCAGCTTACACGGGGAGCTGTTTTTT | CASSLHGELFF
- | TRBJ1-1 | 14 | TRBV19 | - | TGTGCCAGTAGATTTGGGCTCGGATACACTGAAGCTTTCTTT | CASRFGLGYTEAFF
- | TRBJ2-5 | 13 | TRBV24-1 | - | TGTGCCACCAGTGCGGGCAGGGCCGAGACCCAGTACTTC | CATSAGRAETQYF
- | TRBJ2-3 | 13 | TRBV10-1 | - | TGCGCAACTAAAGGACTTTCTACAGATACGCAGTATTTT | CATKGLSTDTQYF
- | TRBJ2-7 | 15 | TRBV19 | TRBD2 | TGTGCCAGTAGTAGACCGGGACCGCTAGCGGGGGAGCAGTACTTC | CASSRPGPLAGEQYF
- | TRBJ2-1 | 13 | TRBV11-1 | - | TGTGCCAGCAGCGCCCGGCGGGGCCATGAGCAGTTCTTC | CASSARRGHEQFF
- | TRBJ2-1 | 16 | TRBV4-2 | - | TGTGCCAGCAGCCAAGATAACACGGACAGATGGAATGAGCAGTTCTTC | CASSQDNTDRWNEQFF
- | TRBJ1-2 | 14 | TRBV19 | - | TGTGCCAGTAGGCCTCCGGGAGAATACTATGGCTACACCTTC | CASRPPGEYYGYTF
- | TRBJ1-2 | 15 | TRBV7-3 | - | TGTGCCAGCAGCTTAAGGGGGGGCGAATCTTATGGCTACACCTTC | CASSLRGGESYGYTF
- | TRBJ1-4 | 18 | TRBV18 | - | TGTGCCAGCTCACCAGGCGAGGCGGCCGGCGGGGGGCGTGAAAAACTGTTTTTT | CASSPGEAAGGGREKLFF